The 23 T cell receptor beta chains reported below all come from one sample, sequenced in a study of PD-L1 blockade in urothelial cancer. Produced via immunoSEQ multiplex PCR; TCRdb's table is partial and in-frame only. The sample carries about 50,000 clones, 70% to 90% recorded once. Time point reported: peripheral blood 6 weeks after treatment start. This specimen consisted of PBMCs, obtained around atezolizumab (anti-PD-L1) treatment. The receptors shown here come from a man aged 55 to 70 with urothelial cancer.

The gene calls are TRBV7-8 and TRBJ1-1; 8 bases map to TRBD1. The CDR3 spans 16 residues. Looked up from germline, CDR1 is SGHVS and CDR2 is FQNEAQ. V gave up 5 bases and J gave up 5 bases; unmatched junction bases: 13. CDR3 sequence: CASSAGGLSGGTEAFF. The CDR3 DNA is TGTGCCAGCAGCGCAGGGGGCCTCTCGGGGGGAACTGAAGCTTTCTTT.

The chain employs TRBV4-1 and TRBJ1-6; D perhaps matches TRBD1 (6 bases). Trimming left V 4 bases short and J 1 base short, with 20 bases between. The germline gives CDR1 MGHRA, CDR2 YSYEKL. The CDR3 extends over 19 amino acids. The CDR3 coding sequence is TGCGCCAGCAGCCCTCCTACCTTTGGGAGGGGGTCCTATAATTCACCCCTCCACTTT. Protein: CASSPPTFGRGSYNSPLHF.

This chain joins TRBV7-2 and TRBJ1-5; no clear D gene. The CDR3 is 13 residues long. With 1 base removed from V and 4 bases from J, the gap between germline ends came to 5 bases. CDR1 is SGHTA, CDR2 FQGNSA, per germline. As DNA, the CDR3 is TGTGCCAGCAGCTTAGGTCCAAATCAGCCCCAGCATTTT. It translates to CASSLGPNQPQHF.

The chain couples TRBV4-1 to TRBJ2-7, with a possible D match to TRBD1 (5 bases). V gave up 4 bases and J gave up 0 bases, with 10 bases separating them. The CDR3 sequence is 14 residues long. Germline CDR1 reads MGHRA; CDR2 reads YSYEKL. This chain's CDR3 is CASSPQGTSYEQYF. The CDR3 nucleotides read TGCGCCAGCAGCCCCCAGGGAACCTCCTACGAGCAGTACTTC.

The V call is TRBV7-6, the J call TRBJ2-1; 7 nucleotides agree with TRBD2. The CDR3 runs 14 residues. Losses at the gene ends were 3 bases for V and 4 bases for J; bases not matched to a gene: 3. Germline V gives CDR1 SGHVS, CDR2 FNYEAQ. CDR3 bases: TGTGCCAGCAGCTTGGGGGGGGGTTACAATGAGCAGTTCTTC. It encodes CASSLGGGYNEQFF. Full variable domain (rest looked up from reference TRBV7-6 and TRBJ2-1): GAGVSQSPRYKVTKRGQDVALRCDPISGHVSLYWYRQALGQGPEFLTYFNYEAQQDKSGLPNDRFSAERPEGSISTLTIQRTEQRDSAMYRCASSLGGGYNEQFFGPGTRLTVL.

This chain links TRBV29-1 with TRBJ2-3; the D gene is possibly TRBD2 (7 bases). The CDR3 runs to 15 residues. CDR1 is SQVTM, CDR2 ANQGSEA, per germline. V lost 3 bases, J lost 0 bases, and 13 bases lay in between. The CDR3, as DNA: TGCAGCGTTGATGACGGGGGGCCAAGCACAGATACGCAGTATTTT. The encoded protein is CSVDDGGPSTDTQYF.

V usage is TRBV5-1 and J usage is TRBJ2-3, with 7 bases fitting TRBD1. Germline-derived CDR1 and CDR2 are SGHRS and YFSETQ. The CDR3 is made up of 15 amino acids. V lost 0 bases and J lost 1; bases outside the gene matches: 2. The CDR3, as DNA: TGCGCCAGCAGCTTGGCAGGACAGGGCACAGATACGCAGTATTTT. It is translated as CASSLAGQGTDTQYF.

The chain links TRBV25-1 to TRBJ2-2; 9 nucleotides line up with TRBD1. CDR3 length equals 16 residues. Germline values: CDR1 MGHDK, CDR2 SYGVNS. With 6 bases clipped from V and 4 bases from J, the junction kept 9 bases outside the gene matches. For the CDR3, the DNA is TGTGCCAGCAGAACCCCGGGACAGGGAGTCACCGGGGAGCTGTTTTTT. Translation: CASRTPGQGVTGELFF.

This clone was observed a single time. The chain combines TRBV6-6 with TRBJ2-4; D is possibly TRBD2 (6 bases). Germline V gene sequence: CDR1 MNHNY, CDR2 SVGAGI (reference sequence). The V and J ends lost 8 bases and 6 bases respectively, with 20 bases between them. The CDR3 extends over 15 amino acids. The CDR3 nucleotides are TGTGCCAGCCAAGGAGGGGTACGGAAAACAAACATTCAGTACTTC. This sequence encodes CASQGGVRKTNIQYF.

V usage is TRBV5-1 and J usage is TRBJ2-1, with D possibly being TRBD1 (5 bases). Trimming stripped 0 bases from V and 9 bases from J, with 16 bases between. Germline CDR1 SGHRS, CDR2 YFSETQ. The CDR3 covers 15 residues. The DNA for the CDR3 is TGCGCCAGCAGCTTGGTCACAGGTCGGTCTGGTGAGCAGTTCTTC. Its protein is CASSLVTGRSGEQFF.

This chain uses TRBV11-3 with TRBJ2-3; no firm D call. Germline V gene sequence: CDR1 SGHNT, CDR2 YENEEA. The CDR3 is 13 residues long. Trimming pared 5 bases from V and 5 bases from J, leaving 11 bases between. The CDR3 DNA sequence: TGTGCCAGCAGCACCAGCCGGGTAGATACGCAGTATTTT. Translating gives CASSTSRVDTQYF.

V usage is TRBV18 and J usage is TRBJ1-5; 7 bases match TRBD1. This CDR3 comprises 15 residues. Unmatched junction bases numbered 11, after V lost 6 bases and J lost 6 bases. Germline V gene sequence: CDR1 KGHSH, CDR2 LQKENI. The CDR3 loop is CASSDTGEGLQPQHF. The CDR3 nucleotides read TGTGCCAGCTCGGATACAGGGGAAGGTCTTCAGCCCCAGCATTTT.

The CDR3 DNA reads as TGTGCCTGGACAGGCTCCGGTTACATGAACGACGAGCAGTACTTC. This sequence encodes CAWTGSGYMNDEQYF. The chain links TRBV30 to TRBJ2-7; D is unresolved. The V gene's germline CDR1 is GTSNPN and CDR2 SVGIG (reference sequence). Trimming removed 4 bases from V and 5 bases from J, with 21 bases in between. The CDR3 runs to 15 residues.

This clone occurred a few times. This sequence joins TRBV6-1 and TRBJ1-4; D gene uncertain. Looked up from germline, CDR1 is MNHNS and CDR2 is SASEGT. Trimming took off 1 base at V and 0 bases at J, with 6 bases between the two ends. The CDR3 is 15 residues long. In DNA, the CDR3 is TGTGCCAGCAGTGAAGTATCTACAACTAATGAAAAACTGTTTTTT. This gives the protein CASSEVSTTNEKLFF.

This chain uses TRBV5-1 with TRBJ1-3; TRBD1 matches at 8 bases. The V gene's germline CDR1 is SGHRS and CDR2 YFSETQ. The length of the CDR3 is 14 residues. With V trimmed by 4 bases and J by 2 bases, 2 bases remained unmatched. The CDR3 DNA reads as TGCGCCAGCAGCCCGGACAGGGCTGGAAACACCATATATTTT. This codes for CASSPDRAGNTIYF.

The V and J genes are TRBV19 and TRBJ2-2; maybe TRBD2 (5 bases). V lost 7 bases to trimming and J lost 5 bases, with 14 bases between them. CDR1 is LNHDA, CDR2 SQIVND, per germline (reference sequence). CDR3 length equals 14 residues. CDR3 residues: CASTSRGYTGELFF. DNA of the CDR3: TGTGCCAGTACCAGCCGGGGATATACCGGGGAGCTGTTTTTT.

The rearrangement uses TRBV10-1 and TRBJ1-1; unclear D gene. V lost 5 bases and J lost 5, with 9 bases in between. The germline V gene encodes CDR1 WNHNN and CDR2 SYGVQD (reference sequence). The CDR3 is 12 amino acids. The CDR3, as DNA: TGCGCCAGCAGTACTTATAAGACTGAAGCTTTCTTT. Protein sequence: CASSTYKTEAFF.

The V call is TRBV27, the J call TRBJ2-5, with a weak D call TRBD1 (6 bases). The CDR3 totals 15 residues. Between the trimmed V and J ends, which lost 6 bases and 2 bases, there was a span of 16 bases. The germline gives CDR1 MNHEY, CDR2 SMNVEV (reference sequence). The CDR3 is CASRGANRVQETQYF. The CDR3, as DNA: TGTGCCAGCAGGGGGGCTAACAGGGTGCAAGAGACCCAGTACTTC.

The V and J genes are TRBV14 and TRBJ2-5; 11 bases align to TRBD2. The germline V gene encodes CDR1 SGHDN and CDR2 FVKESK. The CDR3 is 16 amino acids. The junction had 5 bases not matched to a gene; V was cut back by 1 base and J by 4 bases. CDR3 sequence (DNA): TGTGCCAGCAGCCAAGCCCGACTAGCGGGGAGAGAGACCCAGTACTTC. Amino acids: CASSQARLAGRETQYF.

This rearrangement joins TRBV4-1 to TRBJ1-1, with TRBD1 identical over 8 bases. The CDR3 loop spans 14 amino acids. In germline, CDR1 is MGHRA, CDR2 YSYEKL. J lost 7 bases, V lost 3 bases, and 7 bases had no gene match. The DNA for the CDR3 is TGCGCCAGCAGCCACCTGGACAGGGTCGGTGAAGCTTTCTTT. It is translated as CASSHLDRVGEAFF.

The chain recombines TRBV7-3 with TRBJ2-3, with D unresolved. The V gene lost 5 bases and the J gene lost 5 bases, with 11 bases spanning the gap. Looked up from germline, CDR1 is SGHTA and CDR2 is FQGTGA. This CDR3 spans 13 amino acids. The chain's CDR3 is CASSLSSVDTQYF. CDR3 nucleotides: TGTGCCAGCAGCCTAAGCAGCGTAGATACGCAGTATTTT.

This chain connects TRBV7-2 to TRBJ2-2, with D maybe TRBD2 (6 bases). V was trimmed by 1 base and J by 7 bases, leaving 7 bases between them. Germline V gives CDR1 SGHTA, CDR2 FQGNSA. This CDR3 is 13 amino acids long. CDR3 loop: CASSLVRGGELFF. The CDR3 region has the DNA TGTGCCAGCAGCTTAGTGCGGGGCGGGGAGCTGTTTTTT.

The chain employs TRBV5-1 and TRBJ2-2; 8 nucleotides align to TRBD1. CDR1 SGHRS and CDR2 YFSETQ come from the germline V gene. Germline trimming cut 0 bases from V and 1 base from J; bases unmatched to any gene: 8. CDR3 length: 18 residues. CDR3: CASSLGLIGTGNTGELFF. The CDR3 DNA is TGCGCCAGCAGCTTGGGATTAATCGGGACAGGGAACACCGGGGAGCTGTTTTTT.